Given below is one T cell receptor (beta chain) in context. Antigen: not known. The data originate from a study of metastatic and nonmetastatic thyroid tumors. Background on the study: Repertoire data that came from the blood and tumor or nodule tissue of malignant and benign thyroid patients were compared.

Original processing methods: The study took CDR3 differences across clinicopathological groups and made a distant-metastasis classifier for papillary thyroid cancer from them. TCRdb reprocessed the PCR reads via MiXCR. Here the V and J calls rest on TCRdb's processing, not on the authors' analysis. Among tens of thousands of clones listed, about 29% were seen once. Findings of the study overall: Compared with benign nodules, malignant thyroid tumors were reported to have significantly higher TCR beta diversity in both blood and tumor.

All patients were untreated before thyroid surgery. V dropped 3 bases and J dropped 6 bases, with 15 bases sitting between them. The CDR3 length is 15 residues. The germline CDR1 and CDR2 sequences are MNHNS and SASEGT. This receptor was identified in a female donor with papillary thyroid cancer or a benign thyroid nodule (not recorded which). Some clones in this sample may be carry-over from other donors' samples. The sample was blood. This chain links TRBV6-1 with TRBJ2-1; D is perhaps TRBD1 (5 bases). CDR3 residues: CASSDSLTVSNEQFF. In DNA form, the CDR3 reads TGTGCCAGCAGTGATTCCCTGACAGTGAGCAATGAGCAGTTCTTC.